The TCR beta chain described here comes from a study of blood T cell repertoires in COVID-19. CDR3 length: 16 residues. Germline V gene lookup returns CDR1 SGHDT and CDR2 YYEEEE. The V segment lost 4 bases and the J segment 3 bases; nucleotides outside the gene matches: 12. Only one count was recorded for this clone. Original analysis: Reference gene primer amplification in the assay estimated nucleated cell counts. Sequencing was performed with immunoSEQ multiplex PCR; in TCRdb, only in-frame clones are kept and a portion is missing. D and trimming come from the DNA, and the V and J calls and clone size come from that table. The sample records more than 300,000 clones, about 89% being singletons. Enrolment of Seattle patients took place during active infection, and they were followed longitudinally.

The chain combines TRBV5-6 with TRBJ1-1, with 7 bases that match TRBD1. The TCR comes from a woman aged 50 to 60 with COVID-19, enrolled during active disease. Material: peripheral blood. The CDR3 coding sequence is TGTGCCAGCAGCCCGTTGACAGGGAATAGGGACACTGAAGCTTTCTTT. Translating gives CASSPLTGNRDTEAFF.